This T cell receptor (beta chain) was retrieved from a study of shared clonotypes between healthy human individuals. This clone was counted only a few times. Germline CDR1 reads LNHDA; CDR2 reads SQIVND (reference sequence). V was cut by 4 bases and J by 1 base, with 7 bases left in between. This CDR3 comprises 13 residues. Sequencing was performed with immunoSEQ multiplex PCR; in TCRdb, only in-frame clones are kept and a portion is missing. The table has around 1,100,000 clones, about 72% seen once. This receptor was identified in a man between 18 and 29 years old in good health. Some clones in this sample may be carry-over from other donors' samples. The source material was memory CD4+ T cells from PBMCs. Subset meaning: CD45RA-negative fraction. The chain uses TRBV19 and TRBJ1-1; D uncertain. The CDR3 sequence: CASSRYRNTEAFF. The CDR3 DNA reads TGTGCCAGTAGTAGGTATAGGAACACTGAAGCTTTCTTT.